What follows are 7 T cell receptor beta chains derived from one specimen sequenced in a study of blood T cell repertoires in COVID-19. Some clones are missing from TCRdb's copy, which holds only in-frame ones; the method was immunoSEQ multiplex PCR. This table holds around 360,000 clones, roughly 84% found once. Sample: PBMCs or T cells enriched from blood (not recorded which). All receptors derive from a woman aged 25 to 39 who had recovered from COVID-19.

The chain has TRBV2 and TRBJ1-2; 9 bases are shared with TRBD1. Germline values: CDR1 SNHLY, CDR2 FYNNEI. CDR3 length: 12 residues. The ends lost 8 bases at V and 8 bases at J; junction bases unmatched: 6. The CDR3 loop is CASHTGGQGYTF. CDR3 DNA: TGTGCCAGCCACACAGGGGGCCAAGGCTACACCTTC.

Here the CDR3 DNA reads TGTGCCAGCTTGGGCGGGGCCACGGGGAATGAGCAGTTCTTC. It yields the protein CASLGGATGNEQFF. This sequence joins TRBV27 and TRBJ2-1; maybe TRBD2 (6 bases). From germline, CDR1 is MNHEY and CDR2 SMNVEV (reference sequence). This CDR3 spans 14 amino acids. V gave up 8 bases and J gave up 7 bases, with 18 bases separating them.

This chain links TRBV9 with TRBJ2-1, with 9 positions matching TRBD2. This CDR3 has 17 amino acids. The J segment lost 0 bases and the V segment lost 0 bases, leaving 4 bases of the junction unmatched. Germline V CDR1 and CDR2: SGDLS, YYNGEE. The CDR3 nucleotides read TGTGCCAGCAGCGTAGCGATTAGCGGGAGCTCCTACAATGAGCAGTTCTTC. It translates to CASSVAISGSSYNEQFF.

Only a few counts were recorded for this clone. The CDR3 sequence: CASSRELRGLGSNEKLFF. The CDR3 nucleotides are TGTGCCAGCAGTCGTGAGTTGAGGGGGCTGGGTTCTAATGAAAAACTGTTTTTT. V and J are TRBV2 and TRBJ1-4; 7 bases match TRBD1. J lost 3 bases, V lost 5 bases, and 15 bases had no gene match. This CDR3 is built from 18 residues. The V gene's germline CDR1 is SNHLY and CDR2 FYNNEI.

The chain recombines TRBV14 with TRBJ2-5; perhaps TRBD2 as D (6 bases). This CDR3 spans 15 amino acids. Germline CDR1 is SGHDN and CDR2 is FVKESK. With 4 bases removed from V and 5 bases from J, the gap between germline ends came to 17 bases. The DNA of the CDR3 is TGTGCCAGCAGCCGGGACCGACTAGGCGGGGAGACCCAGTACTTC. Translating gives CASSRDRLGGETQYF.

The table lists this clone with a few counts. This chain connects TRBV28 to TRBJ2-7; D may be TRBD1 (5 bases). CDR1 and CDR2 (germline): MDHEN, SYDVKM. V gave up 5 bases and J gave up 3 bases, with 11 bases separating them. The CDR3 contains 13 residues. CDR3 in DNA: TGTGCCAGCAGTCGAGGACAAGGCTACGAGCAGTACTTC. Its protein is CASSRGQGYEQYF.

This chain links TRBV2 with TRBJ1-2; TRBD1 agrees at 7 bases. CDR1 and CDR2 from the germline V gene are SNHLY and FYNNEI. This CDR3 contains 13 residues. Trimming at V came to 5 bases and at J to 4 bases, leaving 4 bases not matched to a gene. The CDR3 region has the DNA TGTGCCAGCAGTCAAGGGGGCTTCTATGGCTACACCTTC. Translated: CASSQGGFYGYTF. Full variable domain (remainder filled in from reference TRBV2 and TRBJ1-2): EPEVTQTPSHQVTQMGQEVILRCVPISNHLYFYWYRQILGQKVEFLVSFYNNEISEKSEIFDDQFSVERPDGSNFTLKIRSTKLEDSAMYFCASSQGGFYGYTFGSGTRLTVV.